This T cell receptor (beta chain) comes out of a study of molecular identifiers for immune sequencing clone quantification. Study overall: The replicates split RNA from approximately 20,000 or 100,000 naive CD8 cells five ways and sequenced four. General study points: The share of molecules held by clones above 20 RNA copies was over 98% in effector cells and under 1% in naive cells.

Preparation of naive CD8 libraries involved roughly 17,000 to 1,000,000 sorted cells and 10%, 30% or 50% RNA. There are many counts of this clonotype. Antigen specificity is unknown. Listed TCR primers, together with previously described methods, were used for the bulk TCR libraries. From the PCR reads, TCRdb called clonotypes with MiXCR, one entry per CDR3 protein. This table holds fewer than 350,000 distinct CDR3 sequences, about a fifth found once. The germline V gene encodes CDR1 SGHDT and CDR2 YYEEEE. The CDR3 runs 13 residues. Trimming shortened V by 0 bases and J by 8 bases, and 8 bases separated the two germline ends.

The J gene is TRBJ1-4, the V gene TRBV5-6; no definite D call. The sequence was collected from a human donor in good health. Some libraries in this study had Jurkat cell RNA spiked in. Sequenced: naive CD8+ T cells from blood, with Jurkat cell RNA spiked in. Sample subset: FACS-sorted CD8+CD4-CCR7+CD45RA+ naive T cells. This chain's CDR3 is CASSLGQGEKLFF. The CDR3 coding sequence is TGTGCCAGCAGCTTGGGGCAAGGAGAAAAACTGTTTTTT.